The 29 T cell receptor beta chains presented below share a single source sample, sequenced in a study of Ad26.COV2.S vaccination and SARS-CoV-2 variants. Sequencing used immunoSEQ multiplex PCR; TCRdb keeps in-frame clones, though not all of them. The data contain roughly 380,000 clones, roughly 84% of them singletons. The treatment denotes: 15 to 20 received Ad26.COV2.S at low or high dose, single or two shots; five or six received placebo; per-sample allocation not given. The investigators took samples on day 63 after the first vaccine or placebo injection. The input for sequencing was peripheral blood, taken in a trial of Ad26.COV2.S vaccine versus placebo. These receptors originate from a person between 18 and 65 years old who received the Ad26.COV2.S COVID-19 vaccine or a placebo.

V is TRBV5-6 and J is TRBJ1-4; TRBD1 matches 7 bases. This CDR3 comprises 13 residues. The V and J ends lost 4 bases and 6 bases, in that order; junction bases with no gene match: 3. CDR1 SGHDT and CDR2 YYEEEE come from the germline V gene. The CDR3, as DNA: TGTGCCAGCAGCGTGACAGGGCATGAAAAACTGTTTTTT. It specifies CASSVTGHEKLFF.

The chain has TRBV5-1 and TRBJ1-2; unclear D gene. Deletions cut 2 bases from V and 4 bases from J, with 9 bases between. The germline gives CDR1 SGHRS, CDR2 YFSETQ. The CDR3 spans 13 residues. The CDR3 bases are TGCGCCAGCAGCTTAGAGGCCTCCTATGGCTACACCTTC. Translating gives CASSLEASYGYTF.

The chain uses TRBV7-6 and TRBJ1-1; a weak D match, TRBD1 (6 bases). The germline CDR1 and CDR2 sequences are SGHVS and FNYEAQ. The CDR3 totals 14 residues. Between the trimmed V and J ends, which lost 5 bases and 1 base, there was a span of 11 bases. CDR3 residues: CASSQPGQNTEAFF. CDR3 bases: TGTGCCAGCAGCCAACCGGGACAGAACACTGAAGCTTTCTTT.

CDR3 protein: CASSIRTSGGETQYF. CDR3 nucleotides: TGTGCCAGTAGTATCCGGACTAGCGGGGGAGAGACCCAGTACTTC. This sequence joins TRBV19 and TRBJ2-5; 13 bases fit TRBD2. The CDR3 is made up of 15 amino acids. CDR1 and CDR2 from the germline V gene are LNHDA and SQIVND (reference sequence). With V trimmed by 3 bases and J by 4 bases, 2 bases remained unmatched.

The rearrangement links TRBV11-2 to TRBJ2-5; D is unresolved. CDR1 and CDR2 (germline): SGHAT, FQNNGV. Trimming took 5 bases from V and 2 from J, leaving 6 bases between them. The CDR3 has 12 amino acids. The CDR3: CASSAAQETQYF. Here the CDR3 DNA reads TGTGCCAGCAGCGCCGCTCAAGAGACCCAGTACTTC.

This chain uses TRBV19 with TRBJ1-2; the D gene is possibly TRBD1 (5 bases). The germline gives CDR1 LNHDA, CDR2 SQIVND (reference sequence). V lost 6 bases and J lost 4, with 18 bases in between. This CDR3 spans 15 amino acids. CDR3 residues: CASSTSLPGVYGYTF. The DNA of the CDR3 is TGTGCCAGTAGCACATCTCTCCCGGGGGTCTATGGCTACACCTTC.

The rearrangement joins TRBV30 to TRBJ2-7; 8 nucleotides align to TRBD2. This CDR3 has 13 amino acids. V was pared by 7 bases and J by 2 bases, with 7 bases of the junction left unmatched. The V gene's germline CDR1 is GTSNPN and CDR2 SVGIG (reference sequence). CDR3: CASGTGGPYEQYF. The CDR3 DNA follows: TGTGCCTCGGGCACGGGAGGGCCCTACGAGCAGTACTTC.

This rearrangement joins TRBV3-1 (or the pseudogene TRBV3-2) to TRBJ1-2; possibly TRBD1 for D (5 bases). The CDR3 is 14 residues long. The germline CDR1 and CDR2 sequences are LGHDT and YNNKEL (reference sequence). The V end was cut by 1 base, the J end by 6 bases, with 12 bases between. CDR3 residues: CASSQVFSGDGYTF. CDR3 coding DNA: TGTGCCAGCAGCCAAGTTTTTTCGGGGGATGGCTACACCTTC.

This clone showed up just a few times. The chain is built from TRBV9 and TRBJ1-6; tentatively, D is TRBD1 (6 bases). The CDR3 totals 13 residues. Between the trimmed V and J ends, which lost 4 bases and 11 bases, there was a span of 13 bases. CDR1 and CDR2 (germline): SGDLS, YYNGEE. The CDR3 coding sequence is TGTGCCAGCAGCCTGACAGGCTTCCCACCCCTCCACTTT. It codes for CASSLTGFPPLHF.

This sequence joins TRBV5-1 and TRBJ2-7; D is uncertain. The CDR3 covers 12 residues. Germline V lookup: CDR1 SGHRS, CDR2 YFSETQ. Trimming took off 0 bases at V and 4 bases at J, with 5 bases between the two ends. DNA of the CDR3: TGCGCCAGCAGCTTGGGCATATACGAGCAGTACTTC. Protein sequence: CASSLGIYEQYF. Filled out from reference TRBV5-1 and TRBJ2-7, the complete variable domain reads KAGVTQTPRYLIKTRGQQVTLSCSPISGHRSVSWYQQTPGQGLQFLFEYFSETQRNKGNFPGRFSGRQFSNSRSEMNVSTLELGDSALYLCASSLGIYEQYFGPGTRLTVT.

This chain links TRBV7-9 with TRBJ2-3; 7 nucleotides line up with TRBD2. This CDR3 is built from 17 residues. Germline V gene sequence: CDR1 SEHNR, CDR2 FQNEAQ (reference sequence). The ends lost 0 bases at V and 2 bases at J; junction bases unmatched: 8. The CDR3 coding sequence is TGTGCCAGCAGCTTAGCGGAGCGGGACCGATTCACAGATACGCAGTATTTT. Translated: CASSLAERDRFTDTQYF.

The count of this clone is one. The rearrangement joins TRBV10-3 to TRBJ2-5; 12 bases are a match to TRBD2. The CDR3 covers 14 residues. Trimming removed 3 bases from V and 5 bases from J; junction bases left unmatched: 1. Germline V lookup: CDR1 ENHRY, CDR2 SYGVKD. For the CDR3, the DNA is TGTGCCATCAGTGAACTAGCGGGGGGTGAGACCCAGTACTTC. Its protein product is CAISELAGGETQYF.

The V call is TRBV14, the J call TRBJ2-7; TRBD2 aligns across 10 bases. CDR1 SGHDN and CDR2 FVKESK come from the germline V gene. The CDR3 loop spans 14 amino acids. The trim removed 0 bases at V and 11 bases at J, leaving 7 bases unmatched. Here the CDR3 DNA reads TGTGCCAGCAGCCAAGATCGTACCAGCGGGAGGGAGTACTTC. It translates to CASSQDRTSGREYF.

V is TRBV9 and J is TRBJ1-3, with D hard to call. The germline V and J ends were trimmed by 6 bases and 0 bases, with 16 bases remaining between them. Per germline, CDR1 SGDLS and CDR2 YYNGEE. This CDR3 is 16 amino acids long. Written as DNA, the CDR3 is TGTGCCAGCACTTGGAGTCCGTTCAGCTCTGGAAACACCATATATTTT. Protein product: CASTWSPFSSGNTIYF.

V and J are TRBV6-6 and TRBJ1-2, with 9 positions matching TRBD1. Germline lookup yields CDR1 MNHNY and CDR2 SVGAGI (reference sequence). CDR3 size: 13 residues. Trimming at V came to 7 bases and at J to 5 bases, leaving 5 bases not matched to a gene. The CDR3 loop is CASNVGTGYGYTF. In DNA form, the CDR3 reads TGTGCCAGCAATGTCGGGACAGGGTATGGCTACACCTTC.

V usage is TRBV7-8 and J usage is TRBJ1-4; D ambiguous. Germline lookup yields CDR1 SGHVS and CDR2 FQNEAQ. The CDR3 runs 14 residues. The ends were cut back, 10 bases at V and 7 bases at J, with 19 bases in the middle. CDR3 sequence: CAILGGLNSEKLFF. CDR3 sequence (DNA): TGTGCCATCCTCGGCGGGTTGAATAGTGAAAAACTGTTTTTT.

V gene TRBV28 combines with J gene TRBJ2-7; 7 positions match TRBD1. The V gene end was trimmed by 7 bases and the J gene end by 2 bases; junction bases not matched to a gene: 8. The germline gives CDR1 MDHEN, CDR2 SYDVKM. The CDR3 extends over 14 amino acids. The CDR3, as DNA: TGTGCCAGCAAGACGGGACAGCCGGCCTACGAGCAGTACTTC. Its translation is CASKTGQPAYEQYF.

V and J are TRBV5-3 and TRBJ2-3, with D unresolved. TRBV5-3 is noted as an ORF with a role that remains uncertain. V shed 0 bases and J shed 14 bases, with 10 bases lying between them. This CDR3 spans 11 amino acids. The chain's CDR3 is CARSLGSDPYF. The DNA for the CDR3 is TGTGCCAGAAGCTTGGGTTCGGATCCGTATTTT.

The chain combines TRBV5-1 with TRBJ2-2; D perhaps matches TRBD2 (6 bases). The CDR3 is 16 amino acids. V was shortened by 0 bases and J by 1 base, with 10 bases between the two germline ends. In germline, CDR1 is SGHRS, CDR2 YFSETQ. CDR3 in amino acids: CASSLAGRQNTGELFF. The DNA of the CDR3 is TGCGCCAGCAGCTTGGCAGGGAGGCAGAACACCGGGGAGCTGTTTTTT.

In this sample, this clone turned up once. V and J are TRBV15 and TRBJ1-3; D is ambiguous. V shed 1 base and J shed 0 bases, with 16 bases lying between them. Germline values: CDR1 LNHNV, CDR2 YYDKDF (reference sequence). The CDR3 runs 18 residues. The CDR3 coding sequence is TGTGCCACCAGCAGAGTGGGTAACACAGCCTTCTCTGGAAACACCATATATTTT. Protein: CATSRVGNTAFSGNTIYF. Drawing the rest from reference TRBV15 and TRBJ1-3, the complete variable domain is DAMVIQNPRYQVTQFGKPVTLSCSQTLNHNVMYWYQQKSSQAPKLLFHYYDKDFNNEADTPDNFQSRRPNTSFCFLDIRSPGLGDTAMYLCATSRVGNTAFSGNTIYFGEGSWLTVV.

The chain combines TRBV29-1 with TRBJ2-6; 8 bases fit TRBD1. The CDR3 sequence is 17 residues long. The germline CDR1 and CDR2 sequences are SQVTM and ANQGSEA. V trimming: 7 bases; J trimming: 0 bases; junction bases outside the gene matches: 11. CDR3 bases: TGCAGCGCCCTAGCCGGGACAGGTGGCTCTGGGGCCAACGTCCTGACTTTC. Its translation is CSALAGTGGSGANVLTF.

This chain joins TRBV2 and TRBJ2-3; D possibly corresponds to TRBD1 (5 bases). This CDR3 has 15 amino acids. V lost 6 bases and J 0 bases, leaving 13 bases between the germline ends. Per germline, CDR1 SNHLY and CDR2 FYNNEI. In DNA, the CDR3 is TGTGCCAGCAGGCTCCAGGGCGCTAGCACAGATACGCAGTATTTT. Translated: CASRLQGASTDTQYF.

V usage is TRBV24-1 and J usage is TRBJ2-1; D unclear. The CDR3 totals 12 residues. V was shortened by 3 bases and J by 7 bases, with 6 bases between the two germline ends. The germline gives CDR1 KGHDR, CDR2 SFDVKD. The CDR3 here is CATSDGGNEQFF. CDR3 in DNA: TGTGCCACCAGTGATGGTGGAAATGAGCAGTTCTTC.

This clone showed up just once. The V and J genes are TRBV9 and TRBJ2-2, with D hard to call. Germline V lookup: CDR1 SGDLS, CDR2 YYNGEE. V shed 0 bases and J shed 0 bases, with 9 bases lying between them. The CDR3 has 16 amino acids. DNA of the CDR3: TGTGCCAGCAGCGTAGTCGGGTCTCCGAACACCGGGGAGCTGTTTTTT. Translation gives CASSVVGSPNTGELFF.

In this sample, this clone turned up once. The gene calls are TRBV5-1 and TRBJ2-7; no reliable D call. With 2 bases removed from V and 3 bases from J, the gap between germline ends came to 27 bases. Germline V gene lookup returns CDR1 SGHRS and CDR2 YFSETQ. The CDR3 loop spans 19 amino acids. In nucleotides, the CDR3 is TGCGCCAGCAGCTTCGTGTCAACAACTATTGCAACAGTTCTCTACGAGCAGTACTTC. This codes for CASSFVSTTIATVLYEQYF.

This clone has more than one count but fewer than ten. This sequence joins TRBV10-3 and TRBJ1-1; 7 bases are shared with TRBD1. Losses at the gene ends were 2 bases for V and 10 bases for J; bases not matched to a gene: 10. The CDR3 length is 14 residues. Germline V gene sequence: CDR1 ENHRY, CDR2 SYGVKD. CDR3: CAISENSRGRGAFF. In nucleotides, the CDR3 is TGTGCCATCAGTGAGAATAGTAGGGGGCGAGGAGCTTTCTTT.

V and J are TRBV5-1 and TRBJ2-5; 8 bases line up with TRBD2. This CDR3 comprises 15 residues. Trimming cost V 4 bases and J 5 bases; bases outside gene matches: 10. Germline CDR1 SGHRS, CDR2 YFSETQ. The CDR3 sequence is CASSEDGTRGETQYF. CDR3 coding DNA: TGCGCCAGCAGCGAAGATGGGACTAGAGGGGAGACCCAGTACTTC.

The chain carries TRBV10-3 and TRBJ2-7, with D perhaps matching TRBD2 (6 bases). Trimming left V 11 bases short and J 3 bases short, with 20 bases between. Looked up from germline, CDR1 is ENHRY and CDR2 is SYGVKD. This CDR3 has 14 residues. The CDR3 loop is CASEGRGGIYEQYF. CDR3 nucleotide sequence: TGTGCCTCGGAGGGGCGCGGAGGAATCTACGAGCAGTACTTC.

The chain joins TRBV7-9 to TRBJ2-1; 11 bases are a match to TRBD2. Germline V CDR1 and CDR2: SEHNR, FQNEAQ (reference sequence). This CDR3 has 16 residues. Unmatched junction bases numbered 3, after V lost 1 base and J lost 4 bases. The CDR3 nucleotides are TGTGCCAGCAGCTTAGGGACTAGCGGGCCTTACAATGAGCAGTTCTTC. It yields the protein CASSLGTSGPYNEQFF. Based on the CDR3 plus reference TRBV7-9 and TRBJ2-1, the full variable domain is DTGVSQNPRHKITKRGQNVTFRCDPISEHNRLYWYRQTLGQGPEFLTYFQNEAQLEKSRLLSDRFSAERPKGSFSTLEIQRTEQGDSAMYLCASSLGTSGPYNEQFFGPGTRLTVL.